Presented here are 20 T cell receptor beta chains from one specimen sequenced in a study of Graves' ophthalmopathy and Graves' hyperthyroidism. RNA transcripts were the source from which TCR beta CDR3 regions were amplified. An opening RT-PCR round employed HTBI primers and preceded a second-round multiplex PCR. Each CDR3 protein is one row after TCRdb ran MiXCR on the multiplex PCR reads. This table has 150,000 to 200,000 distinct CDR3 sequences, 39% appearing once. Material: peripheral blood. These receptor sequences come from a man aged 30 to 45 with Graves' ophthalmopathy.

This clonotype was recorded many times. The V gene is TRBV3-1, the J gene TRBJ1-2; D not certain. There are 13 residues in the CDR3. V lost 5 bases to trimming and J lost 5 bases, with 12 bases between them. Germline CDR1 reads LGHDT; CDR2 reads YNNKEL (reference sequence). CDR3: CASSEGVIYGYTF. CDR3 DNA: TGTGCCAGCAGCGAAGGAGTTATTTATGGCTACACCTTC.

At least ten counts were recorded for this clonotype. The V gene is TRBV19, the J gene TRBJ1-5; D perhaps matches TRBD1 (5 bases). The CDR3 is 15 amino acids. The germline gives CDR1 LNHDA, CDR2 SQIVND (reference sequence). Trimming took 4 bases from V and 5 from J, leaving 15 bases between them. CDR3 region: CASSRRDGPDQPQHF. The CDR3 region has the DNA TGTGCCAGTAGTAGGAGGGACGGCCCCGATCAGCCCCAGCATTTT.

The chain couples TRBV12-3 or TRBV12-4 to TRBJ1-1, with a possible D match to TRBD1 (5 bases). The V and J ends lost 3 bases and 11 bases respectively, with 19 bases between them. The CDR3 covers 14 residues. The DNA for the CDR3 is TGTGCCAGCAGTTTGGGAGTGGGGGGTTCCGAGGCTTTCTTT. Protein product: CASSLGVGGSEAFF.

J is TRBJ2-6 and V is TRBV27; D unclear. Germline CDR1 and CDR2: MNHEY and SMNVEV (reference sequence). V was shortened by 8 bases and J by 3 bases, with 14 bases between the two germline ends. The CDR3 runs 15 residues. The chain's CDR3 is CASANRWYGANVLTF. The CDR3 nucleotides read TGTGCCAGCGCGAATAGATGGTATGGGGCCAACGTCCTGACTTTC. Complete variable domain (other parts from reference TRBV27 and TRBJ2-6): EAQVTQNPRYLITVTGKKLTVTCSQNMNHEYMSWYRQDPGLGLRQIYYSMNVEVTDKGDVPEGYKVSRKEKRNFPLILESPSPNQTSLYFCASANRWYGANVLTFGAGSRLTVL.

The count of this clonotype is one. V usage is TRBV12-3 or TRBV12-4 and J usage is TRBJ2-7; D possibly corresponds to TRBD1 (6 bases). This CDR3 comprises 13 residues. The ends were cut back, 5 bases at V and 4 bases at J, with 12 bases in the middle. The CDR3: CASSDRTGYEQYF. Written as DNA, the CDR3 is TGTGCCAGCAGTGACCGAACAGGGTACGAGCAGTACTTC.

This clonotype has a count of ten or more. The CDR3 coding sequence is TGTGCCAGCAGTTCGTACAGCCACTCCTACGAGCAGTACTTC. This gives the protein CASSSYSHSYEQYF. The rearrangement links TRBV28 to TRBJ2-7; D uncertain. Trimming pared 4 bases from V and 0 bases from J, leaving 10 bases between. Germline V gene data show CDR1 as MDHEN and CDR2 as SYDVKM. The CDR3 runs 14 residues. The variable domain in full, completed from reference TRBV28 and TRBJ2-7, reads DVKVTQSSRYLVKRTGEKVFLECVQDMDHENMFWYRQDPGLGLRLIYFSYDVKMKEKGDIPEGYSVSREKKERFSLILESASTNQTSMYLCASSSYSHSYEQYFGPGTRLTVT.

This clonotype has a count of ten or more. The rearrangement joins TRBV27 to TRBJ1-1; TRBD1 is a possible D gene (6 bases). V lost 5 bases, J lost 1 base, and 11 bases lay in between. The germline gives CDR1 MNHEY, CDR2 SMNVEV (reference sequence). The CDR3 is 14 residues long. CDR3 loop: CASSPRGWNTEAFF. In DNA form, the CDR3 reads TGTGCCAGCAGTCCCAGGGGCTGGAACACTGAAGCTTTCTTT.

Worth noting for this clonotype: A junction boundary mismatches the germline segment, possibly from a read error. The genes are TRBV12-3 or TRBV12-4 and TRBJ2-3; TRBD2 agrees at 15 bases. This CDR3 contains 16 residues. The CDR3 loop reads CASILGLAGGVDTQYF. The CDR3 DNA reads as TGTGCCAGCATTTTAGGACTAGCGGGAGGGGTAGATACGCAGTATTTT.

The chain couples TRBV20-1 to TRBJ1-1; 7 bases line up with TRBD1. The CDR3 has 12 amino acids. In germline, CDR1 is DFQATT, CDR2 SNEGSKA (reference sequence). The junction had 9 bases not matched to a gene; V was cut back by 8 bases and J by 6 bases. CDR3 nucleotides: TGCAGTTCTCCGGACAGGAGGGCTGAAGCTTTCTTT. Amino acid sequence: CSSPDRRAEAFF.

In its sample, this clonotype was seen once. This rearrangement joins TRBV6-1 to TRBJ1-1; TRBD1 aligns across 9 bases. The V gene end was trimmed by 4 bases and the J gene end by 10 bases; junction bases not matched to a gene: 10. Germline V gene lookup returns CDR1 MNHNS and CDR2 SASEGT. The CDR3 extends over 14 amino acids. DNA for the CDR3: TGTGCCAGCAGTGTTACAGGGGGCAATGCCGCAGCTTTCTTT. Encoded protein: CASSVTGGNAAAFF.

The V gene is TRBV20-1, the J gene TRBJ2-7; D perhaps matches TRBD2 (5 bases). Looked up from germline, CDR1 is DFQATT and CDR2 is SNEGSKA (reference sequence). This CDR3 has 14 amino acids. Trimming stripped 3 bases from V and 0 bases from J, with 12 bases between. CDR3 protein: CSARAADYSYEQYF. Written as DNA, the CDR3 is TGCAGTGCTAGGGCCGCCGACTACTCCTACGAGCAGTACTTC.

This clonotype was picked up many times. The genes are TRBV6-5 and TRBJ2-7; D tentatively reads TRBD1 or TRBD2 (5 bases each). Germline V gene lookup returns CDR1 MNHEY and CDR2 SVGAGI. With 2 bases removed from V and 4 bases from J, the gap between germline ends came to 12 bases. The CDR3 is 14 residues long. CDR3 DNA: TGTGCCAGCAGTTACGCCGGCTGGGGGTACGAGCAGTACTTC. Translating it yields CASSYAGWGYEQYF.

This clonotype was recorded at least ten times. The rearrangement joins TRBV7-2 to TRBJ1-1; D remains ambiguous. From germline, CDR1 is SGHTA and CDR2 FQGNSA. The V and J ends lost 5 bases and 4 bases respectively, with 14 bases between them. The length of the CDR3 is 14 residues. The CDR3 coding sequence is TGTGCCAGCAGCCCATCCCGGGATGGCACTGAAGCTTTCTTT. Translation gives CASSPSRDGTEAFF.

V gene TRBV6-5 combines with J gene TRBJ1-2, with D unresolved. The CDR3 is 11 amino acids. The V gene lost 6 bases and the J gene lost 8 bases, with 10 bases spanning the gap. Looked up from germline, CDR1 is MNHEY and CDR2 is SVGAGI. Here the CDR3 reads CASSYQEGYTF. The CDR3 region has the DNA TGTGCCAGCAGCTACCAGGAGGGCTACACCTTC.

The J gene is TRBJ1-5, the V gene TRBV12-3 or TRBV12-4; D may be TRBD1 (5 bases). The V gene lost 2 bases and the J gene lost 6 bases, with 14 bases spanning the gap. The CDR3 extends over 15 amino acids. Here the CDR3 DNA reads TGTGCCAGCAGTTTATTTCAGGGTTTGAGTCAGCCCCAGCATTTT. Its protein product is CASSLFQGLSQPQHF.

V gene TRBV6-5 combines with J gene TRBJ2-5, with 8 bases lining up with TRBD1. The CDR3 has 12 residues. CDR1 and CDR2 (germline): MNHEY, SVGAGI. Trimming removed 9 bases from V and 5 bases from J; junction bases left unmatched: 5. CDR3 loop: CASQTGAETQYF. The CDR3 DNA reads TGTGCCAGTCAGACAGGGGCCGAGACCCAGTACTTC.

This clonotype was seen ten or more times. This chain links TRBV24-1 with TRBJ1-5; 7 nucleotides match TRBD1. The CDR3 has 14 amino acids. J gave up 5 bases and V 2 bases, and 2 bases lay outside the gene matches. The germline V gene has CDR1 KGHDR and CDR2 SFDVKD. The CDR3 region has the DNA TGTGCCACCAGTGATTGGGACAGCTATCAGCCCCAGCATTTT. Translation: CATSDWDSYQPQHF.

The chain links TRBV12-3 or TRBV12-4 to TRBJ1-5; D unresolved. Trimming shortened V by 7 bases and J by 5 bases, and 9 bases separated the two germline ends. CDR3 length equals 12 residues. The CDR3 sequence: CASTLGDQPQHF. DNA of the CDR3: TGTGCCAGCACTCTCGGGGATCAGCCCCAGCATTTT.

In its sample, this clonotype was seen many times. The chain links TRBV24-1 to TRBJ1-5; D not resolved. V gave up 7 bases and J gave up 4 bases, with 10 bases separating them. Germline CDR1 is KGHDR and CDR2 is SFDVKD. The CDR3 has 13 amino acids. The CDR3: CATREGRNQPQHF. In DNA form, the CDR3 reads TGTGCCACCAGGGAGGGTAGGAATCAGCCCCAGCATTTT.

This clonotype was counted ten times or more. V and J are TRBV12-3 or TRBV12-4 and TRBJ1-3, with unresolved D. The V gene lost 6 bases and the J gene lost 4 bases, with 16 bases spanning the gap. CDR3 size: 15 residues. The CDR3 protein is CASSFLTTGGNTIYF. CDR3 DNA sequence: TGTGCCAGCAGCTTCCTGACGACGGGAGGAAACACCATATATTTT.